This record looks at one TCR beta chain sequence and its context. Profiling relied on immunoSEQ multiplex PCR, and the TCRdb table lists in-frame clones only, not all of them. The table shows around 160,000 clones, with around 87% occurring only once. V gave up 7 bases and J gave up 1 base; unmatched junction bases: 8. The CDR3 runs 16 residues. Per the germline V gene, CDR1 is KGHDR and CDR2 is SFDVKD. The source of the sample is a study of blood T cell repertoires in COVID-19. In the study overall: Acute-phase and convalescent COVID-19 samples originated in the United States, Italy and Spain.

The study drew participants aged about 18 to 95 years from roughly 25 US areas. Participant-given clinical history determined each cohort assignment. V and J are TRBV24-1 and TRBJ1-4; 7 nucleotides align to TRBD1. This sequence originates from a woman in her twenties or thirties with acute COVID-19. The sequencing sample was made of PBMCs or T cells enriched from blood (not recorded which). DNA of the CDR3: TGTGCCACCAGAACAGGGGCCCAACTAACTAATGAAAAACTGTTTTTT. It translates to CATRTGAQLTNEKLFF.